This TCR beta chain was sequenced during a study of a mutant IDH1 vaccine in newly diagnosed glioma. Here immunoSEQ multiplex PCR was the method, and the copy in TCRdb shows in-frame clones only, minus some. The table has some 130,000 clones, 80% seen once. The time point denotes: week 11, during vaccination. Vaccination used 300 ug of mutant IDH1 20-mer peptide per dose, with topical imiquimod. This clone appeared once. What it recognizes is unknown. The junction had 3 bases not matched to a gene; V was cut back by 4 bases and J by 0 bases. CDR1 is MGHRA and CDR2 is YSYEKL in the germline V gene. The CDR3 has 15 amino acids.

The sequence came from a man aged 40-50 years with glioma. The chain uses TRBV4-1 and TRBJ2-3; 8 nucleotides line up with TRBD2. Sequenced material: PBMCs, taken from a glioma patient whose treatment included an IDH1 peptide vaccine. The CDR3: CASSLTGGSTDTQYF. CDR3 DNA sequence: TGCGCCAGCAGCCTTACGGGGGGGAGCACAGATACGCAGTATTTT.